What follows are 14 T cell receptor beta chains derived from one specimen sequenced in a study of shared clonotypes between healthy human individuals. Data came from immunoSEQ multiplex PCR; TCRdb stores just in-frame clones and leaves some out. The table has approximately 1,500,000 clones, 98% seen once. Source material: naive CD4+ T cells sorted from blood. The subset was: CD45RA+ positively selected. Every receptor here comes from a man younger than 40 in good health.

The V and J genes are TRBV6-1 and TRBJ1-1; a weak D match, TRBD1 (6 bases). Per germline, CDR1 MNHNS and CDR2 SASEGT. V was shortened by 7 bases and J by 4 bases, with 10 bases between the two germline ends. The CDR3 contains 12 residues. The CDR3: CASIFRGTEAFF. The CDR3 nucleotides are TGTGCCAGCATTTTCAGGGGCACTGAAGCTTTCTTT.

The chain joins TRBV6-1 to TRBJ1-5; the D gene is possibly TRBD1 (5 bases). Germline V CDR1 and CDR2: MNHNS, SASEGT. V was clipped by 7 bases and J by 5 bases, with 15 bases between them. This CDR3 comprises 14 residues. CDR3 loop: CASKKGDGYQPQHF. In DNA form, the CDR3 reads TGTGCCAGCAAAAAAGGGGACGGTTATCAGCCCCAGCATTTT.

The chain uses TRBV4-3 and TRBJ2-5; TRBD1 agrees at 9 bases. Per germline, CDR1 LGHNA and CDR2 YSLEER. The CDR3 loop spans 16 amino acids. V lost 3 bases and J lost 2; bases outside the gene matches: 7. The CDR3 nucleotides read TGCGCCAGCAGCCACGGGACAGGGCGAGCTCAAGAGACCCAGTACTTC. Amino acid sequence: CASSHGTGRAQETQYF.

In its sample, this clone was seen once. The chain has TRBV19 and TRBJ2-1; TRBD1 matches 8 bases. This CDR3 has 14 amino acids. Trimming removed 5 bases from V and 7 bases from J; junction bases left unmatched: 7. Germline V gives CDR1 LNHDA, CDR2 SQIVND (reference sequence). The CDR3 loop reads CASSPRDRLNEQFF. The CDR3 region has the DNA TGTGCCAGTAGTCCTCGGGACAGGCTAAATGAGCAGTTCTTC.

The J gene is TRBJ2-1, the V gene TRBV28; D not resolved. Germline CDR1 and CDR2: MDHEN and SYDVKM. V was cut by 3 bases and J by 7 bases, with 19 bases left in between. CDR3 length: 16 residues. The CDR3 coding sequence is TGTGCCAGCAGTTTCCGACGCGGAGCGACTTTGAATGAGCAGTTCTTC. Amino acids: CASSFRRGATLNEQFF. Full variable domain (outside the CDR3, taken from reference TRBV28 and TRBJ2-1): DVKVTQSSRYLVKRTGEKVFLECVQDMDHENMFWYRQDPGLGLRLIYFSYDVKMKEKGDIPEGYSVSREKKERFSLILESASTNQTSMYLCASSFRRGATLNEQFFGPGTRLTVL.

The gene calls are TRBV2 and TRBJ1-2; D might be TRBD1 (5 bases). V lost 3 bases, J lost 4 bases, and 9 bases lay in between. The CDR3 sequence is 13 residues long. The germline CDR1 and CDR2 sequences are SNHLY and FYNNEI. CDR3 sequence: CASSDWGTYGYTF. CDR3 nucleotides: TGTGCCAGCAGTGATTGGGGGACCTATGGCTACACCTTC.

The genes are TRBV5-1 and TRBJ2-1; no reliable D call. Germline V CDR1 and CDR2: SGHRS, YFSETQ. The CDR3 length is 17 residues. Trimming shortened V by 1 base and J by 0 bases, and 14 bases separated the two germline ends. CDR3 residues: CASSLTPPMSSYNEQFF. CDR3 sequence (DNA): TGCGCCAGCAGCTTGACACCACCGATGAGCTCCTACAATGAGCAGTTCTTC.

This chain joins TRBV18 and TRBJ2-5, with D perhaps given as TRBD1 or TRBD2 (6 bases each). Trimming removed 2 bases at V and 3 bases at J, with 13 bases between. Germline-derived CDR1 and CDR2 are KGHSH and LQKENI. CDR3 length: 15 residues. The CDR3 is CASSPETGAKETQYF. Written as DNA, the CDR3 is TGTGCCAGCTCACCAGAGACGGGGGCTAAAGAGACCCAGTACTTC.

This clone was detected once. The CDR3 here is CASSLSGTGEETQYF. CDR3 nucleotide sequence: TGCGCCAGCAGCTTGTCGGGGACAGGAGAAGAGACCCAGTACTTC. The chain recombines TRBV5-1 with TRBJ2-5; TRBD1 matches 8 bases. Germline V gene lookup returns CDR1 SGHRS and CDR2 YFSETQ. CDR3 length equals 15 residues. V lost 1 base and J lost 3; bases outside the gene matches: 5.

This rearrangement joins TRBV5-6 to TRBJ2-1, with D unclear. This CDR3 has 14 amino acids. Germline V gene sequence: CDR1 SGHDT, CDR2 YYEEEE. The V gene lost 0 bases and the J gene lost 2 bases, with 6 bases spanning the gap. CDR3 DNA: TGTGCCAGCAGCTTGGCGGGTACCTACAATGAGCAGTTCTTC. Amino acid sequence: CASSLAGTYNEQFF.

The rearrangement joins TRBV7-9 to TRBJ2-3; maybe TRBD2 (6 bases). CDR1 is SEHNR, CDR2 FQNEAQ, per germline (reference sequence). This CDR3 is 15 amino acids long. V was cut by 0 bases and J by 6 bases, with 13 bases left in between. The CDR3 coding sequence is TGTGCCAGCAGCTTAGCGGGGGGATGGGTTGATACGCAGTATTTT. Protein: CASSLAGGWVDTQYF.

CDR3 sequence: CASSQRGPEDGYTF. The CDR3, as DNA: TGTGCCAGCAGCCAAAGGGGGCCGGAAGATGGCTACACCTTC. The V and J genes are TRBV2 and TRBJ1-2; 7 bases agree with TRBD1. This CDR3 region has 14 residues. After removal of 6 bases from V and 6 bases from J, the junction contained 10 bases not matched to a gene. Germline values: CDR1 SNHLY, CDR2 FYNNEI.

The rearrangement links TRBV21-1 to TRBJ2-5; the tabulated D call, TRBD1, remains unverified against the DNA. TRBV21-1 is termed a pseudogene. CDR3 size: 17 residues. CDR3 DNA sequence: TGTGCCAGCAGGGGGGTTCGGGACAGAAAGGAACAAGAGACCCAGTACTTC. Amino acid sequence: CASRGVRDRKEQETQYF.

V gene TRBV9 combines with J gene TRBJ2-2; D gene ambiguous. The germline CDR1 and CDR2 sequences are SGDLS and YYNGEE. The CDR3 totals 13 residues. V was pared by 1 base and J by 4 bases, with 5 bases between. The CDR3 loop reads CASSVRVTGELFF. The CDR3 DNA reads TGTGCCAGCAGCGTAAGGGTCACCGGGGAGCTGTTTTTT.